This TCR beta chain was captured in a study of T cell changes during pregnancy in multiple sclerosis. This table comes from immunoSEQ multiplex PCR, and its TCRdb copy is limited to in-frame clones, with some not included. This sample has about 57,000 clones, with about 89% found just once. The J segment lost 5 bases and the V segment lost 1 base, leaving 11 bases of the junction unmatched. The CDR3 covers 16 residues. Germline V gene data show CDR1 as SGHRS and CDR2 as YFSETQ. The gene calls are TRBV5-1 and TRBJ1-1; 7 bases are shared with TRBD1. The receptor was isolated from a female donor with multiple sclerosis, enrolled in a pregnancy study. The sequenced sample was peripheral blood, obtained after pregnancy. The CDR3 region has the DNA TGCGCCAGCAGCTTGAGGTCGACCGGGACAGCGACTGAAGCTTTCTTT. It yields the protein CASSLRSTGTATEAFF.